The 8 T cell receptor beta chains given below trace back to one sample, sequenced in a study of early T cells in non-severe SARS-CoV-2 infection. Using its own MiXCR run on the 5' RACE reads, TCRdb lists one record per CDR3 protein. Found here are 90,000 to 120,000 distinct CDR3 sequences, approximately 10% of them singletons; the top ten hold around 8%. The sequenced material came from whole blood. These receptor sequences come from an adult who was a healthcare worker with PCR-confirmed SARS-CoV-2 infection or an uninfected control (not recorded which).

This chain uses TRBV6-2 or TRBV6-3 with TRBJ2-5; D uncertain. The V end was cut by 2 bases, the J end by 7 bases, with 14 bases between. The V gene's germline CDR1 is MNHEY and CDR2 SVGEGT. CDR3 length: 14 amino acids. CDR3 sequence: CASSYAGILWTQYF. In DNA form, the CDR3 reads TGTGCCAGCAGTTACGCTGGGATCCTATGGACCCAGTACTTC.

This clonotype was counted ten times or more. The V gene is TRBV10-2, the J gene TRBJ1-2; tentative D call: TRBD1 (5 bases). CDR3 length: 16 amino acids. Germline V lookup: CDR1 WSHSY, CDR2 SAAADI. V lost 0 bases and J 3 bases, leaving 14 bases between the germline ends. The CDR3 DNA sequence: TGCGCCAGCAGTGAGTCGAGGAGGGGCGCTTACTATGGCTACACCTTC. Translated: CASSESRRGAYYGYTF.

The chain combines TRBV20-1 with TRBJ2-7; possibly TRBD1 for D (6 bases). The CDR3 sequence is 13 residues long. Between the trimmed V and J ends, which lost 1 base and 6 bases, there was a span of 13 bases. From germline, CDR1 is DFQATT and CDR2 SNEGSKA (reference sequence). This chain's CDR3 is CSARAYDRPEQYF. In DNA form, the CDR3 reads TGCAGTGCTAGAGCTTACGACAGGCCCGAGCAGTACTTC.

This clonotype was observed many times. The CDR3 sequence is CASSQGADEQFF. The CDR3 bases are TGCGCCAGCAGCCAAGGAGCGGATGAGCAGTTCTTC. This chain uses TRBV4-3 with TRBJ2-1, with TRBD2 as a possible D gene (5 bases). V was shortened by 1 base and J by 8 bases, with 6 bases between the two germline ends. Germline-derived CDR1 and CDR2 are LGHNA and YSLEER. This CDR3 contains 12 residues.

This clonotype showed up many times. The V gene is TRBV7-3, the J gene TRBJ2-7; D is possibly TRBD1 (6 bases). This CDR3 has 14 amino acids. The germline V and J ends were trimmed by 1 base and 0 bases, with 7 bases remaining between them. The germline gives CDR1 SGHTA, CDR2 FQGTGA. CDR3 DNA sequence: TGTGCCAGCAGCTTAAGGACAGCCTCCTACGAGCAGTACTTC. Amino acid sequence: CASSLRTASYEQYF.

At least ten counts were recorded for this clonotype. The V gene is TRBV9, the J gene TRBJ2-5, with TRBD2 identical over 11 bases. J gave up 5 bases and V 0 bases, and 6 bases lay outside the gene matches. The CDR3 is 16 residues long. Germline assignment: CDR1 SGDLS and CDR2 YYNGEE. In DNA form, the CDR3 reads TGTGCCAGCAGCGTAGGTGTAGCGGGAGGGACGGAGACCCAGTACTTC. Protein: CASSVGVAGGTETQYF.

This clonotype occurred a few times. The CDR3 bases are TGCGCCAGCAGCGTGAATACTGAAGTAGCGGGACTCGGGACCCAGTACTTC. Its translation: CASSVNTEVAGLGTQYF. The J gene is TRBJ2-5, the V gene TRBV5-1; 8 nucleotides align to TRBD2. CDR3 length equals 17 residues. Germline CDR1 is SGHRS and CDR2 is YFSETQ. V lost 4 bases to trimming and J lost 7 bases; unmatched junction nucleotides: 18.

Concerning this clonotype: This sequence may be a read error, since a much larger clone differs from it by one base. The rearrangement links TRBV9 to TRBJ1-4, with a possible D match to TRBD1 (5 bases). This CDR3 spans 15 amino acids. Germline V lookup: CDR1 SGDLS, CDR2 YYNGEE. This chain's CDR3 is CASSVEGRINEKPFF. The CDR3 coding sequence is TGTGCCAGCAGCGTGGAGGGACGGATAAATGAAAAACCGTTTTTT.